The 21 T cell receptor beta chains listed next were all sequenced from one sample in a study of graft-versus-host responses after intestinal transplantation. Which antigens these TCRs recognize remains unknown. The protocol was immunoSEQ multiplex PCR, while the TCRdb copy is restricted to in-frame clones and leaves out a portion. The repertoire holds around 70,000 clones, about 89% seen once, with roughly 2.5% in the top ten. This material consisted of unstimulated CD8+ T cells sorted from spleen or lymph node cells, taken before intestinal transplant. These receptors all stem from a human donor who received an intestinal transplant.

The rearrangement links TRBV4-1 to TRBJ2-7, with 10 bases fitting TRBD2. The CDR3 has 17 amino acids. V shed 2 bases and J 0 bases; nucleotides not matched to a gene: 7. The V gene's germline CDR1 is MGHRA and CDR2 YSYEKL. In DNA form, the CDR3 reads TGCGCCAGCAGCCAAACTAGCGGGGTCGGAAGCTCCTACGAGCAGTACTTC. It is translated as CASSQTSGVGSSYEQYF.

The rearrangement joins TRBV2 to TRBJ2-5; D is undetermined. CDR3 length: 14 amino acids. Per the germline V gene, CDR1 is SNHLY and CDR2 is FYNNEI. Here the CDR3 DNA reads TGTGTTACGGCCCTATCGCGGAACCAAGAGACCCAGTACTTC. This codes for CVTALSRNQETQYF.

The chain carries TRBV6-5 and TRBJ1-5; tentative D call: TRBD1 (6 bases). This CDR3 comprises 15 residues. Trimming removed 0 bases from V and 4 bases from J, with 10 bases in between. Looked up from germline, CDR1 is MNHEY and CDR2 is SVGAGI. The CDR3, as DNA: TGTGCCAGCAGTTACTCGGGGGGGGCTAATCAGCCCCAGCATTTT. Encoded protein: CASSYSGGANQPQHF.

In DNA, the CDR3 is TGTGCCAGCAGCTCTTACAATCAGCCCCAGCATTTT. As protein: CASSSYNQPQHF. The gene calls are TRBV7-9 and TRBJ1-5; D uncertain. V was clipped by 4 bases and J by 3 bases, with 4 bases between them. This CDR3 region has 12 residues. The germline V gene has CDR1 SEHNR and CDR2 FQNEAQ (reference sequence).

The chain joins TRBV9 to TRBJ2-3; TRBD2 is a possible D gene (5 bases). The V gene's germline CDR1 is SGDLS and CDR2 YYNGEE. CDR3 length equals 15 residues. Trimming cost V 0 bases and J 2 bases, with 10 bases left between them. CDR3 loop: CASSVAGRPTDTQYF. The CDR3 coding sequence is TGTGCCAGCAGCGTAGCGGGGAGACCCACAGATACGCAGTATTTT.

The chain couples TRBV6-1 to TRBJ2-5; D remains ambiguous. This CDR3 is 11 amino acids long. The ends were cut back, 7 bases at V and 7 bases at J, with 10 bases in the middle. The germline V gene has CDR1 MNHNS and CDR2 SASEGT. The CDR3 DNA sequence: TGTGCCAGCATAGGTCACAGGACCCAGTACTTC. It encodes CASIGHRTQYF.

This chain uses TRBV9 with TRBJ2-7, with 10 bases identical to TRBD2. Trimming cost V 2 bases and J 2 bases; bases outside gene matches: 7. CDR1 SGDLS and CDR2 YYNGEE come from the germline V gene. CDR3 length: 16 residues. The CDR3, as DNA: TGTGCCAGCAGCGTCCTAGCGGGAGCGTACCCCTACGAGCAGTACTTC. Translated: CASSVLAGAYPYEQYF.

J is TRBJ2-3 and V is TRBV29-1, with 9 bases lining up with TRBD2. CDR1 and CDR2 from the germline V gene are SQVTM and ANQGSEA. The CDR3 runs 15 residues. The junction had 7 bases not matched to a gene; V was cut back by 3 bases and J by 3 bases. This CDR3 reads CSVEAGGLGTDTQYF. DNA for the CDR3: TGCAGCGTTGAGGCGGGGGGGCTGGGGACAGATACGCAGTATTTT.

This chain uses TRBV6-5 with TRBJ2-1; the D gene is possibly TRBD2 (5 bases). Germline CDR1 MNHEY, CDR2 SVGAGI. Between the trimmed V and J ends, which lost 2 bases and 0 bases, there was a span of 8 bases. There are 15 residues in the CDR3. The CDR3: CASSYILDSYNEQFF. The CDR3, as DNA: TGTGCCAGCAGTTACATACTAGACTCCTACAATGAGCAGTTCTTC.

The chain carries TRBV14 and TRBJ1-1; weak D call: TRBD1 (5 bases). Trimming pared 1 base from V and 7 bases from J, leaving 16 bases between. The CDR3 consists of 15 residues. Germline V gene data show CDR1 as SGHDN and CDR2 as FVKESK. CDR3 DNA sequence: TGTGCCAGCAGCCAAGGATGGGGCCCGATCAATGAAGCTTTCTTT. It yields the protein CASSQGWGPINEAFF.

This chain connects TRBV10-3 to TRBJ1-6, with 9 bases that match TRBD1. This CDR3 has 16 amino acids. The V and J ends lost 1 base and 10 bases, in that order; junction bases with no gene match: 8. CDR1 ENHRY and CDR2 SYGVKD come from the germline V gene. The CDR3 here is CAISEWMDRGGSPLHF. The DNA for the CDR3 is TGTGCCATCAGTGAGTGGATGGACAGGGGAGGCTCACCCCTCCACTTT.

The chain links TRBV6-1 to TRBJ1-1; D remains ambiguous. This CDR3 is 16 amino acids long. Germline assignment: CDR1 MNHNS and CDR2 SASEGT. V was cut by 2 bases and J by 3 bases, with 16 bases left in between. CDR3 DNA: TGTGCCAGCAGTGAATTTCGGCGGGTTATTTACACTGAAGCTTTCTTT. Translated, it gives CASSEFRRVIYTEAFF.

Here the CDR3 reads CASSRTIYGELFF. CDR3 coding DNA: TGTGCCAGCAGCCGGACTATATATGGGGAGCTGTTTTTT. The chain carries TRBV5-6 and TRBJ2-2, with D perhaps matching TRBD2 (6 bases). This CDR3 comprises 13 residues. The V gene's germline CDR1 is SGHDT and CDR2 YYEEEE. The ends were cut back, 4 bases at V and 8 bases at J, with 12 bases in the middle.

This sequence joins TRBV30 and TRBJ2-1, with D perhaps TRBD1 (6 bases). CDR1 is GTSNPN and CDR2 is SVGIG in the germline V gene (reference sequence). The CDR3 extends over 13 amino acids. The CDR3 spells CACLGAFYNEQFF. Here the CDR3 DNA reads TGTGCTTGCCTGGGGGCCTTCTACAATGAGCAGTTCTTC. Full variable domain (remainder filled in from reference TRBV30 and TRBJ2-1): SQTIHQWPATLVQPVGSPLSLECTVEGTSNPNLYWYRQAAGRGLQLLFYSVGIGQISSEVPQNLSASRPQDRQFILSSKKLLLSDSGFYLCACLGAFYNEQFFGPGTRLTVL.

The rearrangement links TRBV5-4 to TRBJ1-2; 7 nucleotides agree with TRBD1. The V segment lost 4 bases and the J segment 4 bases; nucleotides outside the gene matches: 7. The length of the CDR3 is 14 residues. Germline CDR1 SGHNT, CDR2 YYREEE (reference sequence). The CDR3 bases are TGTGCCAGCAGCGAAGAACAGGGGAGCTATGGCTACACCTTC. Translation gives CASSEEQGSYGYTF.

The CDR3 DNA follows: TGCGCCAGCAGCTTGGGACAGATTATCTCTGGGGCCAACGTCCTGACTTTC. The encoded protein is CASSLGQIISGANVLTF. The V and J genes are TRBV5-1 and TRBJ2-6; D is perhaps TRBD1 (5 bases). V shed 0 bases and J shed 0 bases, with 10 bases lying between them. Germline CDR1 is SGHRS and CDR2 is YFSETQ. This CDR3 region has 17 residues.

This chain uses TRBV27 with TRBJ2-2; 10 bases line up with TRBD2. This CDR3 spans 16 amino acids. In germline, CDR1 is MNHEY, CDR2 SMNVEV (reference sequence). V gave up 7 bases and J gave up 6 bases; unmatched junction bases: 11. CDR3 sequence: CASNLSAGGPSGELFF. The CDR3 DNA reads as TGTGCCAGCAATTTGTCAGCGGGGGGGCCCTCCGGGGAGCTGTTTTTT.

The chain couples TRBV5-8 to TRBJ2-3, with 8 bases that match TRBD1. The germline CDR1 and CDR2 sequences are SGHTS and YDEGEE. Trimming removed 5 bases from V and 1 base from J; junction bases left unmatched: 3. The CDR3 has 14 amino acids. The CDR3 DNA is TGTGCCAGCAGTTGGGGACAGGGCACAGATACGCAGTATTTT. It translates to CASSWGQGTDTQYF.

This chain links TRBV28 with TRBJ2-2; D unresolved. CDR3 length: 14 amino acids. Trimming stripped 1 base from V and 1 base from J, with 4 bases between. The germline gives CDR1 MDHEN, CDR2 SYDVKM. The CDR3 region is CASSLSQNTGELFF. The CDR3 bases are TGTGCCAGCAGTTTATCCCAGAACACCGGGGAGCTGTTTTTT.

The CDR3: CASSLRGGDFYEQYF. CDR3 DNA: TGTGCCAGCAGTTTAAGGGGGGGGGACTTCTACGAGCAGTACTTC. J is TRBJ2-7 and V is TRBV27, with D perhaps matching TRBD2 (7 bases). The CDR3 runs to 15 residues. V lost 2 bases to trimming and J lost 3 bases, with 14 bases between them. Germline CDR1 is MNHEY and CDR2 is SMNVEV (reference sequence).

The genes are TRBV15 and TRBJ1-1; no reliable D call. The CDR3 totals 16 residues. Germline-derived CDR1 and CDR2 are LNHNV and YYDKDF (reference sequence). Between the trimmed V and J ends, which lost 1 base and 1 base, there was a span of 13 bases. DNA for the CDR3: TGTGCCACCAGCAGAGGGGTCCAGGAGGGGAACACTGAAGCTTTCTTT. It is translated as CATSRGVQEGNTEAFF.